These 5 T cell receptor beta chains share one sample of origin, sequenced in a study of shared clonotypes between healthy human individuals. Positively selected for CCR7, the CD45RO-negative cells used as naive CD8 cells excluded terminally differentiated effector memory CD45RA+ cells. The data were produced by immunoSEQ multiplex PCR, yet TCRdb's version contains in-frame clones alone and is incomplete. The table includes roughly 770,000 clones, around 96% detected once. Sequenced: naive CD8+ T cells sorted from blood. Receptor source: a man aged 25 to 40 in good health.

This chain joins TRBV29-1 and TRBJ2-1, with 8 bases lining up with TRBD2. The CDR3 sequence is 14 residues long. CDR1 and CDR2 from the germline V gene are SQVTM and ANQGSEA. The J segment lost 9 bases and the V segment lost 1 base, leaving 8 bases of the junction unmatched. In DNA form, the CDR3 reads TGCAGCGTTGAAGGTAGCGGGAAGCCAGCTGAGCAGTTCTTC. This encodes CSVEGSGKPAEQFF.

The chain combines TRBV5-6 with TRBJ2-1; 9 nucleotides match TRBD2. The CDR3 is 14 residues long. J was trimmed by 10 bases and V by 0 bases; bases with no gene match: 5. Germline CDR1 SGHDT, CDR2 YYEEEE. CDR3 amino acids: CASSLGLAVGEQFF. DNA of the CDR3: TGTGCCAGCAGCTTGGGACTAGCGGTAGGGGAGCAGTTCTTC.

CDR3 protein: CSVRPGQGPYEQYF. The CDR3 nucleotides are TGCAGCGTTCGGCCGGGACAGGGGCCCTACGAGCAGTACTTC. The chain uses TRBV29-1 and TRBJ2-7; 10 nucleotides align to TRBD1. The germline V gene encodes CDR1 SQVTM and CDR2 ANQGSEA. V trimming: 5 bases; J trimming: 2 bases; junction bases outside the gene matches: 6. The CDR3 is made up of 14 amino acids.

CDR3 nucleotides: TGCGCCAGCAGCCTCGGGACGTTTGGCTACACCTTC. Protein sequence: CASSLGTFGYTF. The genes are TRBV4-1 and TRBJ1-2; perhaps TRBD1 as D (5 bases). The V gene's germline CDR1 is MGHRA and CDR2 YSYEKL. This CDR3 comprises 12 residues. The germline V and J ends were trimmed by 4 bases and 7 bases, with 10 bases remaining between them.

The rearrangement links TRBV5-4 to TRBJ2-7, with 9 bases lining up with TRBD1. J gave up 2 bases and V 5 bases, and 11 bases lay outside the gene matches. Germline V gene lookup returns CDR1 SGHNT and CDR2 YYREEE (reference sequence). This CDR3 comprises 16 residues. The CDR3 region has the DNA TGTGCCAGCAGTTCGCTTAGAGGGACAGGGACCTACGAGCAGTACTTC. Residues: CASSSLRGTGTYEQYF. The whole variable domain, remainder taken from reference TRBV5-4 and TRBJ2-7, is ETGVTQSPTHLIKTRGQQVTLRCSSQSGHNTVSWYQQALGQGPQFIFQYYREEENGRGNFPPRFSGLQFPNYSSELNVNALELDDSALYLCASSSLRGTGTYEQYFGPGTRLTVT.